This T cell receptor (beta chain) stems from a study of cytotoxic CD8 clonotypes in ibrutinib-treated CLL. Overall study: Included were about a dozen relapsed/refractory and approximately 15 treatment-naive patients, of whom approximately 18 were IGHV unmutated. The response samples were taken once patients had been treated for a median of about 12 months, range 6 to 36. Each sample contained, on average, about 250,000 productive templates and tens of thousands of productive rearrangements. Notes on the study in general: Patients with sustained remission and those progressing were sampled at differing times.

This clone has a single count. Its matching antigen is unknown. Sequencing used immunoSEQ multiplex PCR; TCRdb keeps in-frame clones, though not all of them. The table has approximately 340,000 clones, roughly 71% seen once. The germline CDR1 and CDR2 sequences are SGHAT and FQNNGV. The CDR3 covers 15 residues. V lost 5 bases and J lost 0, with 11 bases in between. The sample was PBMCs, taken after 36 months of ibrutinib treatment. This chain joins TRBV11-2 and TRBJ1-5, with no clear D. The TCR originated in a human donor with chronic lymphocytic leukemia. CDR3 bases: TGTGCCAGCAGCGCTGGTGGCCATAGCAATCAGCCCCAGCATTTT. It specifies CASSAGGHSNQPQHF. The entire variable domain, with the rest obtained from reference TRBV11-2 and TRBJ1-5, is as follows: EAGVAQSPRYKIIEKRQSVAFWCNPISGHATLYWYQQILGQGPKLLIQFQNNGVVDDSQLPKDRFSAERLKGVDSTLKIQPAKLEDSAVYLCASSAGGHSNQPQHFGDGTRLSIL.